This record looks at one T cell receptor beta chain sequence and its context. These data come from a study of CD8+CD57+ T cells in acquired aplastic anemia. Genomic DNA constituted the template upon which TCR beta VDJ and CDR3 profiling was performed. MiXCR was run by TCRdb on the reads, yielding one entry per CDR3 protein. The data show 200,000 to 300,000 distinct CDR3 sequences, with 40% to 50% seen just once and 6.5% to 10% held by the top ten. Patients selected for sequencing had displayed CD8+CD57+ cell expansion by flow cytometry. This receptor was identified in a human donor with aplastic anemia. The sample comprised sorted CD4+, CD8+, or CD8+CD57+ T cells (not recorded which) from PBMCs.

In DNA, the CDR3 is TGTGCCAGCTCCCAACCTCAGGGTTCCTACGAGCAGTACTTC. Translation gives CASSQPQGSYEQYF. The chain carries TRBV2 and TRBJ2-7, with D perhaps TRBD1 (5 bases). V was clipped by 8 bases and J by 1 base, with 15 bases between them. This CDR3 is 14 amino acids long. Germline V gene data show CDR1 as SNHLY and CDR2 as FYNNEI.